This TCR beta chain originates from a study of regulatory T cells in long-lasting Graves disease. Points from the study as a whole: Relative to newly diagnosed Graves' patients, persistent ones had lower TCR diversity. Gene preferences differed: TRBV28, TRBJ1-2, TRBJ2-5 in persistent cases.

CDR3 length: 15 amino acids. CDR1 is SGHRS, CDR2 YFSETQ, per germline. This clonotype was seen a handful of times. Its antigen is not identified. Mismatch with germline at one junction end may stem from a read error. The time point was: newly diagnosed GD, antithyroid drugs for less than 3 months. PBMC-derived RNA was used for the TCR library. Arm-PCR of CDR3 regions and iRepertoire HTBI primers were used to build TCR beta libraries. TCRdb re-derived calls from the multiplex PCR reads in MiXCR, one entry per CDR3 protein. The profile shows about 500,000 distinct CDR3 sequences, around 15% of them singletons. The same sample was also studied in work on T cells in Graves' hyperthyroidism and ophthalmopathy. That report notes: The primer set for the first-round RT-PCR of the TCR CDR3 was HTBI. Stable hyperthyroidism was separated from ophthalmopathy by a model based on 13 V-J features.

The chain uses TRBV5-1 and TRBJ2-2; D not certain. The receptor was isolated from a man aged 35 to 55 with Graves disease. The material sequenced was peripheral blood mononuclear cells (PBMCs), taken at new diagnosis, from a patient treated with antithyroid drugs. CDR3 coding DNA: TGTGCCAACAGCTTGGATGGAGTGAACACCGGGGAGCTGTTTTTT. This codes for CANSLDGVNTGELFF.